This entry concerns a single T cell receptor (beta chain). This receptor's antigen is unknown. The input lacks base qualities; no much larger clone sits a single base away. In the first month after transplant, blood samples were collected up to 4 times, and after that at least monthly when available. This entry belongs to a study of graft-versus-host responses after intestinal transplantation (dated by TCRdb to about 2021). About the study as a whole: The transplants that recipients got were multivisceral, liver-intestinal, or isolated intestinal. Anti-thymocyte globulin induction was given to all recipients, followed by maintenance tacrolimus and steroids for two to four years. After intestinal transplantation, graft-versus-host and host-versus-graft alloreactive T cell clones were followed in the graft, circulation and bone marrow using bulk TCR-beta CDR3 sequencing. To identify alloreactive clones, pre-transplant mixed lymphocyte reaction products were sequenced and then compared with unstimulated pre-transplant donor and recipient T cells. The cohort enrolled 20 to 30 intestinal transplant recipients, one of whom was a retransplant, and a few patients without pretransplant specimens were excluded. Donor T cell macrochimerism was defined as a peak of at least 4% donor T cells among recipient peripheral blood mononuclear cells. Instead of going to the commercial service, samples from three later patients were sequenced in-house on an Illumina MiSeq and processed with MiXCR. The paper as a whole reports these results and caveats: Conclusions were limited by the relatively low number and heterogeneity of intestinal transplant patients. Early after transplant, peak levels of circulating GvH clones were associated with declines in HvG clones. GvH clones were found in recipient bone marrow, and some of the GvH clones appeared earlier in ileal mucosa or blood, which is consistent with an intestinal mucosal origin. In patients with donor T cell macrochimerism, the allografts had high GvH to HvG T cell clonal ratios.

From the cysteine through the phenylalanine, the CDR3 covers 14 amino acids. The kept DNA is CDR3 alone, 42 bases in frame from the first base. Trimming costs V 0 bases and J 5 bases, and their ends lie 10 bases apart. As encoded in the germline V gene (reference sequence), CDR1 is MNHEY while CDR2 is SMNVEV. Library prep was done by the immunoSEQ multiplex PCR assay. Adaptive Biotechnologies carried out high-throughput TCR-beta CDR3 sequencing of genomic DNA for most patients. Concerning the study's data processing: Adaptive's ImmunoSEQ software was the source of the TCR sequencing data for 18 patients, while a few other patients were processed with MiXCR and VDJtools. CDR3 nucleotide sequences shared between donor and recipient were removed because their origin could not be assigned. Alloreactive clones required at least 2-fold expansion over unstimulated cells and minimum CFSE-low frequency of 0.002% (template counts) or 0.001% (read counts). Mappable clones were those detected in sequenced pre-transplant spleen, lymph node, or MLR CFSE-low populations of the donor or recipient. Cumulative frequency of alloreactive clones was calculated as a percentage of all sequences weighted by copy number. In TCRdb, the immuneACCESS table is reduced to in-frame sequences with V and J assigned. These tables do not hold every clone; where another copy was compared, an unresolved V gene accounts for under half, and the others remain unexplained. V, J and clone size are those of that table, while D and trimming were read from the DNA. Within this sample are 10,000 to 15,000 clones, with 93% of them counted one time only. The ten largest make up 20% of the sample.

Here the sequenced sample was PBMCs, taken approximately 110 days after intestinal transplant. The TCR comes from a human patient who received an intestinal transplant, so some T cells may come from the graft donor. The rearranged chain carries TRBV27 and TRBJ1-1; TRBD1 could be the D gene, as 6 bases match. The CDR3 is CASSLSGGGTEAFF. The nucleotide sequence is TGTGCCAGCAGTTTATCCGGAGGGGGGACTGAAGCTTTCTTT.